The T cell receptor beta chain under discussion was sequenced for a study of blood T cell repertoires in COVID-19. The CDR3 totals 13 residues. The V gene lost 8 bases and the J gene lost 6 bases, with 11 bases spanning the gap. Germline CDR1 LGHDT, CDR2 YNNKEL (reference sequence). Data came from immunoSEQ multiplex PCR; TCRdb stores just in-frame clones and leaves some out. The sample includes 85,000 to 90,000 clones, more than 60% of them seen just once. A single count supports this clone. The chain links TRBV3-1 (or the pseudogene TRBV3-2) to TRBJ1-6, with no clear D. This TCR was sampled from a man aged 65 to 85 with acute or convalescent COVID-19. Sequencing was done on a sample of peripheral blood. CDR3 sequence reads: CASRSSPNSPLHF. As DNA, the CDR3 is TGTGCCAGCCGCAGTTCCCCTAATTCACCCCTCCACTTT.